The clone carrying this T cell receptor beta chain has a handful of counts. The antigen is not known. These data come from a study of response to subunit inactivated influenza vaccine. Findings of the study overall: Authors suggested that a seasonal influenza vaccination recruits few new T cells each time.

Germline-derived CDR1 and CDR2 are SEHNR and FQNEAQ (reference sequence). The CDR3 has 15 amino acids. Trimming cost V 4 bases and J 3 bases; bases outside gene matches: 5. Each CDR3 protein is one row after TCRdb ran MiXCR on the RT-PCR reads. The sample includes 150,000 to 200,000 distinct CDR3 sequences, approximately 12% of them seen just once. These records were also assigned to another study, of T cells expressing NK-cell markers. That source adds: UMI-tagged 5'RACE template switching yielded the TCR beta cDNA.

The sequences come from CD8+ T cells sorted from PBMCs, collected 11 to 12 days after vaccination. The chain links TRBV7-9 to TRBJ1-1; TRBD1 aligns across 10 bases. The receptor was isolated from a man in his fifties or sixties who received an inactivated influenza vaccine. The CDR3 spells CASSSTGGRDTEAFF. CDR3 sequence (DNA): TGTGCCAGCAGCTCGACAGGGGGCAGGGACACTGAAGCTTTCTTT.